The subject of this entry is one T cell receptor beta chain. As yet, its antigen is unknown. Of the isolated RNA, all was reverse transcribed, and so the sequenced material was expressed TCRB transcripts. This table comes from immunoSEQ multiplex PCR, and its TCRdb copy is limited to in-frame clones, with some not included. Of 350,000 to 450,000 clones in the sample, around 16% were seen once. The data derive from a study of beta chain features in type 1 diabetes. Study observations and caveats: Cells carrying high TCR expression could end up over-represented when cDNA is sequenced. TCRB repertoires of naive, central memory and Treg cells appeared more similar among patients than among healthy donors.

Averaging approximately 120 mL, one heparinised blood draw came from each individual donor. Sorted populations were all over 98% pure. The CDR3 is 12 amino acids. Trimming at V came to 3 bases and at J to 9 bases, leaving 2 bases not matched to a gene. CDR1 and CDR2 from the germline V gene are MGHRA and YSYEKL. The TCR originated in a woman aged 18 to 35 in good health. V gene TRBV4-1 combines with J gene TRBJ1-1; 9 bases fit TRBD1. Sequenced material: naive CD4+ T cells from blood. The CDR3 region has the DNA TGCGCCAGCAGCCACACAGGGGGCAAAGCTTTCTTT. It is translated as CASSHTGGKAFF.